The 10 T cell receptor beta chains listed next were all sequenced from one sample in a study of cytomegalovirus exposure and HLA in healthy donors. PCR was performed using 60 Vbeta and 13 Jbeta primers. Only in-frame clones appear in the TCRdb table, and some are missing; sequencing was by immunoSEQ multiplex PCR. The sample has roughly 100,000 clones, around 74% seen once; the top ten hold roughly 6.9%. The sequencing sample was made of PBMCs. These receptors were collected from a man aged 35-49 years in good health and CMV-seropositive.

This clone turned up a few times. The rearrangement uses TRBV6-1 and TRBJ1-4; D gene unclear. Germline-derived CDR1 and CDR2 are MNHNS and SASEGT. This CDR3 region has 14 residues. Trimming took off 6 bases at V and 0 bases at J, with 8 bases between the two ends. In DNA form, the CDR3 reads TGTGCCAGCAGGGAGGTGACAACTAATGAAAAACTGTTTTTT. Protein sequence: CASREVTTNEKLFF.

V and J are TRBV6-1 and TRBJ2-7, with D perhaps matching TRBD1 (5 bases). Germline V gene lookup returns CDR1 MNHNS and CDR2 SASEGT. The V end was cut by 6 bases, the J end by 3 bases, with 18 bases between. The CDR3 covers 15 residues. Here the CDR3 reads CASSLGQAADYEQYF. CDR3 bases: TGTGCCAGCAGCCTCGGACAAGCCGCCGACTACGAGCAGTACTTC.

The chain couples TRBV29-1 to TRBJ1-2; 8 bases agree with TRBD1. The CDR3 has 17 residues. Germline trimming cut 7 bases from V and 2 bases from J; bases unmatched to any gene: 18. CDR1 and CDR2 from the germline V gene are SQVTM and ANQGSEA. CDR3 sequence reads: CSAPVRTGNQQNYGYTF. As DNA, the CDR3 is TGCAGCGCCCCAGTGCGGACAGGGAATCAGCAAAACTATGGCTACACCTTC.

This clone appeared a few times. One end of the junction varies from germline; a read error may be responsible. CDR3 in DNA: TGTGCCACCAGCAGCCCTAGGCGAGAGACTGCCGTCTTC. Translating gives CATSSPRRETAVF. V is TRBV15 and J is TRBJ1-2; D unresolved. The CDR3 runs to 13 residues. Germline V gene sequence: CDR1 LNHNV, CDR2 YYDKDF (reference sequence).

By sample fraction, this clone is medium-sized. This chain connects TRBV6-1 to TRBJ1-4, with TRBD1 matching 7 bases. The length of the CDR3 is 16 residues. Germline V gene sequence: CDR1 MNHNS, CDR2 SASEGT. After removal of 4 bases from V and 10 bases from J, the junction contained 15 bases not matched to a gene. This chain's CDR3 is CASSVELDRDSRKLFF. DNA of the CDR3: TGTGCCAGCAGTGTAGAACTCGACAGGGATAGTCGAAAACTGTTTTTT.

The chain joins TRBV5-1 to TRBJ2-3; the match to TRBD2 covers 8 bases. Per the germline V gene, CDR1 is SGHRS and CDR2 is YFSETQ. The CDR3 has 16 amino acids. The ends lost 0 bases at V and 1 base at J; junction bases unmatched: 4. DNA of the CDR3: TGCGCCAGCAGCTTGGGGGGGACTAGAGGCACAGATACGCAGTATTTT. Protein product: CASSLGGTRGTDTQYF.

This clone has a handful of counts. The chain is built from TRBV29-1 and TRBJ1-2; the D is unclear. CDR1 and CDR2 (germline): SQVTM, ANQGSEA. This CDR3 has 13 amino acids. The V gene lost 1 base and the J gene lost 3 bases, with 9 bases spanning the gap. The CDR3 here is CSVEGIVDYGYTF. The CDR3 DNA reads as TGCAGCGTTGAAGGAATCGTAGACTATGGCTACACCTTC.

The genes are TRBV5-8 and TRBJ2-7; 8 positions match TRBD1. This CDR3 spans 17 amino acids. Per the germline V gene, CDR1 is SGHTS and CDR2 is YDEGEE. V shed 3 bases and J 2 bases; nucleotides not matched to a gene: 13. The CDR3: CASSSDAGGAETYEQYF. DNA of the CDR3: TGTGCCAGCAGCTCAGATGCAGGGGGCGCAGAAACCTACGAGCAGTACTTC.

This chain joins TRBV11-2 and TRBJ2-2; the match to TRBD1 covers 12 bases. CDR3 length: 18 amino acids. From germline, CDR1 is SGHAT and CDR2 FQNNGV. The V gene end was trimmed by 2 bases and the J gene end by 0 bases; junction bases not matched to a gene: 4. In nucleotides, the CDR3 is TGTGCCAGCAGCTTATTGGGACAGGGGGCATCGAACACCGGGGAGCTGTTTTTT. Its protein is CASSLLGQGASNTGELFF.

The chain has TRBV28 and TRBJ1-2; D is perhaps TRBD1 (6 bases). V gave up 6 bases and J gave up 0 bases, with 11 bases separating them. This CDR3 has 14 residues. Germline CDR1 reads MDHEN; CDR2 reads SYDVKM. In DNA, the CDR3 is TGTGCCAGCAGAGACAGGAGAGCTAACTATGGCTACACCTTC. Its protein product is CASRDRRANYGYTF.